The next 32 T cell receptor beta chains were all read from a single sample in a study of blood T cells in healthy people across ages. A second PCR of roughly 6 to 12 cycles used a sample-barcoded 5' primer and a J-beta primer mix. TCRdb re-analysed the 5' RACE reads in MiXCR, keeping a single row per CDR3 protein. Counted here are 600,000 to 650,000 distinct CDR3 sequences, about 53% occurring once; the ten biggest clones make up over 30%. The sequencing sample was made of blood. Every receptor here comes from a man aged 55 to 70 in good health.

The chain has TRBV11-2 and TRBJ2-7; 11 positions agree with TRBD1. This CDR3 contains 15 residues. CDR1 is SGHAT, CDR2 FQNNGV, per germline. The J segment lost 3 bases and the V segment lost 7 bases, leaving 8 bases of the junction unmatched. The CDR3 here is CASTSGQGASYEQYF. The DNA of the CDR3 is TGTGCCAGCACCTCCGGACAGGGGGCTAGCTACGAGCAGTACTTC. The full variable domain, its missing parts supplied by reference TRBV11-2 and TRBJ2-7, is EAGVAQSPRYKIIEKRQSVAFWCNPISGHATLYWYQQILGQGPKLLIQFQNNGVVDDSQLPKDRFSAERLKGVDSTLKIQPAKLEDSAVYLCASTSGQGASYEQYFGPGTRLTVT.

Ten or more counts support this clonotype. This sequence joins TRBV12-3 or TRBV12-4 and TRBJ2-7; D perhaps matches TRBD2 (5 bases). The length of the CDR3 is 12 residues. Trimming took 6 bases from V and 1 from J, leaving 7 bases between them. The CDR3 sequence: CASRRDSYEQYF. The CDR3 DNA sequence: TGTGCCAGCAGACGGGATTCCTACGAGCAGTACTTC.

This chain uses TRBV5-1 with TRBJ1-2, with a tentative D call TRBD1 (5 bases). With 4 bases removed from V and 3 bases from J, the gap between germline ends came to 16 bases. The CDR3 extends over 15 amino acids. Germline lookup yields CDR1 SGHRS and CDR2 YFSETQ. The CDR3 bases are TGCGCCAGCAGCGCTCAGGGTAGCGTGGACTATGGCTACACCTTC. It specifies CASSAQGSVDYGYTF.

To note about this clonotype: Since a much larger clone is just one base distant, this may be a read error. The chain couples TRBV11-2 to TRBJ1-2; D gene ambiguous. V lost 5 bases and J 6 bases, leaving 19 bases between the germline ends. Per the germline V gene, CDR1 is SGHAT and CDR2 is FQNNGV. The CDR3 sequence is 15 residues long. The CDR3 nucleotides are TGTGCCAGCAGCCCTAACCCCCGTCAGGACCATGGCTACACCTTC. Translating it yields CASSPNPRQDHGYTF. Variable domain in full (rest from reference TRBV11-2 and TRBJ1-2): EAGVAQSPRYKIIEKRQSVAFWCNPISGHATLYWYQQILGQGPKLLIQFQNNGVVDDSQLPKDRFSAERLKGVDSTLKIQPAKLEDSAVYLCASSPNPRQDHGYTFGSGTRLTVV.

J is TRBJ1-2 and V is TRBV5-1; a possible D gene is TRBD1 (5 bases). The CDR3 totals 12 residues. V shed 4 bases and J shed 7 bases, with 11 bases lying between them. Germline V lookup: CDR1 SGHRS, CDR2 YFSETQ. CDR3 DNA: TGCGCCAGCAGCACCGACAGAAGTGGCTACACCTTC. It yields the protein CASSTDRSGYTF.

The chain joins TRBV28 to TRBJ1-2, with unresolved D. There are 11 residues in the CDR3. V shed 6 bases and J shed 5 bases, with 7 bases lying between them. The germline V gene has CDR1 MDHEN and CDR2 SYDVKM. The chain's CDR3 is CASSGPYGYTF. CDR3 bases: TGTGCCAGCAGCGGGCCTTATGGCTACACCTTC.

In this sample, this clonotype turned up once. The chain employs TRBV29-1 and TRBJ1-3, with 8 positions matching TRBD1. This CDR3 contains 13 residues. The germline gives CDR1 SQVTM, CDR2 ANQGSEA. With V trimmed by 7 bases and J by 2 bases, 4 bases remained unmatched. CDR3 in amino acids: CSAGQGPGNTIYF. CDR3 coding DNA: TGCAGCGCCGGACAGGGTCCTGGAAACACCATATATTTT.

V gene TRBV20-1 combines with J gene TRBJ1-4; no clear D. The CDR3 has 12 residues. The germline V gene encodes CDR1 DFQATT and CDR2 SNEGSKA (reference sequence). CDR3 loop: CRAGSTNEKLFF. CDR3 sequence (DNA): TGCAGGGCAGGAAGTACTAATGAAAAACTGTTTTTT.

CDR3 sequence reads: CSAGTASGTDTQYF. As DNA, the CDR3 is TGCAGTGCTGGGACAGCCTCTGGCACAGATACGCAGTATTTT. This chain joins TRBV20-1 and TRBJ2-3; TRBD1 agrees at 7 bases. Losses at the gene ends were 5 bases for V and 1 base for J; bases not matched to a gene: 6. CDR3 size: 14 residues. Germline V gene lookup returns CDR1 DFQATT and CDR2 SNEGSKA (reference sequence).

The genes are TRBV6-1 and TRBJ1-1; D uncertain. This CDR3 region has 13 residues. Per germline, CDR1 MNHNS and CDR2 SASEGT. The V and J ends lost 10 bases and 3 bases respectively, with 15 bases between them. CDR3 loop: CATMSRRDTEAFF. DNA of the CDR3: TGTGCCACCATGAGCAGGCGGGACACTGAAGCTTTCTTT.

This clonotype was recorded a few times. V usage is TRBV12-3 or TRBV12-4 and J usage is TRBJ2-5; the match to TRBD1 covers 9 bases. The V segment lost 5 bases and the J segment 1 base; nucleotides outside the gene matches: 8. The CDR3 has 16 residues. CDR3 nucleotides: TGTGCCAGCAGTCCCACCGGGACAGGGACCCAAGAGACCCAGTACTTC. This translates into CASSPTGTGTQETQYF.

This clonotype has a count of ten or more. The rearrangement links TRBV12-3 or TRBV12-4 to TRBJ2-3, with TRBD2 as a possible D gene (6 bases). The CDR3 spans 14 residues. Trimming removed 3 bases at V and 11 bases at J, with 18 bases between. CDR3 sequence reads: CASSFGGSADVQYF. CDR3 nucleotide sequence: TGTGCCAGCAGTTTTGGGGGGAGCGCAGATGTGCAGTATTTT.

This clonotype came up many times. The junction shows a germline mismatch at one end, possibly a read error. This chain uses TRBV3-1 with TRBJ1-4; no clear D. The CDR3 runs to 11 residues. Germline V CDR1 and CDR2: LGHDT, YNNKEL (reference sequence). In nucleotides, the CDR3 is TGTGCCAGCAGGAGGTCTGAACAACTGTTTTTT. It specifies CASRRSEQLFF.

This clonotype was counted a few times. The CDR3 DNA is TGTGCCAGCAGTCCAGGGGGCGCGGGAGAGACCCAGTACTTC. This sequence encodes CASSPGGAGETQYF. V is TRBV28 and J is TRBJ2-5; 8 bases are a match to TRBD1. Germline V lookup: CDR1 MDHEN, CDR2 SYDVKM. V gave up 5 bases and J gave up 4 bases; unmatched junction bases: 6. The CDR3 consists of 14 residues.

The chain couples TRBV9 to TRBJ2-7; 9 positions agree with TRBD2. There are 14 residues in the CDR3. Per the germline V gene, CDR1 is SGDLS and CDR2 is YYNGEE. V was pared by 0 bases and J by 4 bases, with 2 bases of the junction left unmatched. The CDR3 DNA is TGTGCCAGCAGCGTAGGGGGACTAGCATACGAGCAGTACTTC. Its protein is CASSVGGLAYEQYF. Together with reference TRBV9 and TRBJ2-7, the CDR3 gives the full variable domain: DSGVTQTPKHLITATGQRVTLRCSPRSGDLSVYWYQQSLDQGLQFLIQYYNGEERAKGNILERFSAQQFPDLHSELNLSSLELGDSALYFCASSVGGLAYEQYFGPGTRLTVT.

The chain has TRBV6-5 and TRBJ2-7, with D uncertain. The CDR3 consists of 16 residues. Trimming removed 4 bases from V and 3 bases from J, with 19 bases in between. Germline assignment: CDR1 MNHEY and CDR2 SVGAGI. The CDR3 DNA is TGTGCCAGCAGTTCCCCGAACGAGTTGCCGAGCTACGAGCAGTACTTC. Translating gives CASSSPNELPSYEQYF.

This clonotype was found a few times. V is TRBV2 and J is TRBJ2-7; 9 nucleotides align to TRBD2. This CDR3 is built from 13 residues. Germline CDR1 reads SNHLY; CDR2 reads FYNNEI. Losses at the gene ends were 6 bases for V and 4 bases for J; bases not matched to a gene: 4. The CDR3 protein is CASRLAGKYEQYF. CDR3 nucleotides: TGTGCCAGCAGGCTAGCGGGGAAGTACGAGCAGTACTTC.

This clonotype was picked up a small number of times. The chain is built from TRBV10-3 and TRBJ2-7, with D possibly matching TRBD1 (5 bases). The CDR3 loop spans 14 amino acids. The germline V gene has CDR1 ENHRY and CDR2 SYGVKD. V lost 4 bases to trimming and J lost 1 base, with 11 bases between them. CDR3 bases: TGTGCCATCAGTGCCCGGCAGGGATCCTACGAGCAGTACTTC. Its translation is CAISARQGSYEQYF.

This chain connects TRBV2 to TRBJ1-6; D is possibly TRBD1 (5 bases). CDR1 and CDR2 from the germline V gene are SNHLY and FYNNEI. CDR3 length: 13 amino acids. The V end was cut by 7 bases, the J end by 6 bases, with 10 bases between. The CDR3 protein is CASTRDGNSPLHF. CDR3 sequence (DNA): TGTGCCAGCACCCGGGACGGTAATTCACCCCTCCACTTT.

The V and J genes are TRBV27 and TRBJ2-1, with D tentatively TRBD2 (6 bases). V dropped 3 bases and J dropped 9 bases, with 9 bases sitting between them. The CDR3 loop spans 12 amino acids. Germline CDR1 reads MNHEY; CDR2 reads SMNVEV (reference sequence). DNA of the CDR3: TGTGCCAGCAGTTTTCGGGGGAGTGAGCAGTTCTTC. Protein sequence: CASSFRGSEQFF.

The chain uses TRBV5-1 and TRBJ2-6; a weak D match, TRBD1 (5 bases). Between the trimmed V and J ends, which lost 2 bases and 0 bases, there was a span of 9 bases. Germline V CDR1 and CDR2: SGHRS, YFSETQ. CDR3 length equals 16 residues. The CDR3 bases are TGCGCCAGCAGCTTCGGACACACCTCTGGGGCCAACGTCCTGACTTTC. Its protein is CASSFGHTSGANVLTF.

As regards this clonotype: This sequence may be a read error, since a much larger clone differs from it by one base. The chain joins TRBV11-2 to TRBJ2-1, with 7 positions matching TRBD1. Germline V CDR1 and CDR2: SGHAT, FQNNGV. The CDR3 runs 13 residues. CDR3 in DNA: TGTGCCAGCAGCCTGACAGGGTACAGTGAGCAGTTCTTC. Translating gives CASSLTGYSEQFF.

This clonotype has a single count. CDR3 amino acids: CARGQGEMNTEAFF. CDR3 DNA: TGTGCCAGAGGACAGGGGGAGATGAACACTGAAGCTTTCTTT. J is TRBJ1-1 and V is TRBV21-1; TRBD1 reflects the table's D call only, with no check against the DNA. TRBV21-1 counts as a pseudogene. This CDR3 has 14 amino acids.

The rearrangement links TRBV7-2 to TRBJ1-5; D unresolved. CDR1 is SGHTA and CDR2 is FQGNSA in the germline V gene. The CDR3 is 15 amino acids. V was cut by 1 base and J by 5 bases, with 12 bases left in between. This chain's CDR3 is CASSLEGGKHQPQHF. CDR3 in DNA: TGTGCCAGCAGCTTAGAGGGAGGGAAGCATCAGCCCCAGCATTTT.

This clonotype was seen ten or more times. A much bigger clone sits one base away, suggesting this may be a read error. The J gene is TRBJ2-5, the V gene TRBV25-1; D is unclear. Germline CDR1 reads MGHDK; CDR2 reads SYGVNS. V was trimmed by 5 bases and J by 11 bases, leaving 18 bases between them. The CDR3 has 13 residues. CDR3 amino acids: CASSQPIYNEQYF. The CDR3 DNA is TGTGCCAGCAGTCAGCCGATCTACAATGAGCAGTACTTC.

This clonotype has just a few counts. The chain joins TRBV7-2 to TRBJ2-1; 7 bases align to TRBD2. Germline V CDR1 and CDR2: SGHTA, FQGNSA. Losses at the gene ends were 0 bases for V and 6 bases for J; bases not matched to a gene: 5. The CDR3 has 15 amino acids. The CDR3 region is CASSLAAGMSNEQFF. The CDR3 DNA reads TGTGCCAGCAGCTTAGCAGCGGGGATGAGCAATGAGCAGTTCTTC.

V usage is TRBV20-1 and J usage is TRBJ1-2, with 9 nucleotides matching TRBD1. The trim removed 5 bases at V and 4 bases at J, leaving 5 bases unmatched. The CDR3 extends over 13 amino acids. The germline CDR1 and CDR2 sequences are DFQATT and SNEGSKA (reference sequence). The DNA for the CDR3 is TGCAGTGCTGCCCCGACAGGGGGCTATGGCTACACCTTC. Translation: CSAAPTGGYGYTF.

This chain connects TRBV3-1 to TRBJ2-1, with D uncertain. The ends were cut back, 5 bases at V and 6 bases at J, with 11 bases in the middle. Germline V gene data show CDR1 as LGHDT and CDR2 as YNNKEL (reference sequence). This CDR3 has 13 amino acids. The CDR3 protein is CASSFRSPNEQFF. DNA of the CDR3: TGTGCCAGCAGCTTCAGGTCCCCCAATGAGCAGTTCTTC.

The chain has TRBV4-1 and TRBJ1-5; 7 bases line up with TRBD1. Germline CDR1 MGHRA, CDR2 YSYEKL. CDR3 size: 15 residues. After removal of 0 bases from V and 4 bases from J, the junction contained 3 bases not matched to a gene. The CDR3 DNA reads TGCGCCAGCAGCCAAGAGGAGACAGGGAATCAGCCCCAGCATTTT. Translating gives CASSQEETGNQPQHF.

V is TRBV12-5 and J is TRBJ2-4; D might be TRBD2 (7 bases). V lost 5 bases and J 0 bases, leaving 14 bases between the germline ends. Germline CDR1 and CDR2: LGHNT and FRNRAP. The CDR3 totals 16 residues. CDR3 sequence (DNA): TGTGCTAGTGGTCCACGGGGGGCTATAGCCAAAAACATTCAGTACTTC. The encoded protein is CASGPRGAIAKNIQYF.

This chain joins TRBV25-1 and TRBJ1-2, with 9 bases fitting TRBD1. The CDR3 totals 15 residues. V shed 7 bases and J 9 bases; nucleotides not matched to a gene: 15. Germline CDR1 and CDR2: MGHDK and SYGVNS. The CDR3 reads CASTGAGTGLSRYTF. The CDR3 region has the DNA TGTGCCAGCACCGGGGCCGGGACAGGGCTTTCCCGCTACACCTTC.

The chain links TRBV7-6 to TRBJ2-7, with D tentatively TRBD1 or TRBD2 (5 bases each). This CDR3 has 16 amino acids. From germline, CDR1 is SGHVS and CDR2 FNYEAQ. V shed 1 base and J shed 0 bases, with 13 bases lying between them. This CDR3 reads CASSLGTAGSSYEQYF. In DNA, the CDR3 is TGTGCCAGCAGCTTAGGGACGGCAGGGAGCTCCTACGAGCAGTACTTC.